The clone carrying this T cell receptor beta chain was observed many times. The antigen remains unidentified. This entry comes from a study of early T cells in non-severe SARS-CoV-2 infection. Across the whole study: Unsorted whole-blood RNA was sequenced in bulk, leaving chains unpaired.

The study, taken as a whole, reports: Matching against VDJdb likely underestimated virus-specific expansions, favoring anti-spike CD8.

Attached unique molecular identifiers marked individual cDNA molecules. From the 5' RACE reads, TCRdb called clonotypes with MiXCR, one entry per CDR3 protein. The sample lists about 100,000 distinct CDR3 sequences, 12% seen once, with less than 3.5% in the top ten. Germline V lookup: CDR1 MNHEY, CDR2 SVGAGI. This CDR3 has 17 amino acids. Trimming took 5 bases from V and 7 from J; bases not matched to a gene: 17. This sequence joins TRBV6-5 and TRBJ2-7, with 10 bases aligning to TRBD2. This clonotype originated in an adult who was a healthcare worker with PCR-confirmed SARS-CoV-2 infection or an uninfected control (not recorded which). Sequenced material: whole blood. The CDR3 loop reads CASSHLSGGAGSREQYF. The CDR3 DNA is TGTGCCAGCAGTCACCTGAGCGGGGGGGCTGGGTCGAGAGAGCAGTACTTC.